This T cell receptor beta chain was sequenced in a study of blood T cell repertoires in COVID-19. Study as a whole: The study drew acute and convalescent COVID-19 samples from the United States, Italy and Spain. Sources were T cells, B-cell-depleted T cells, or PBMCs; the material itself was cDNA or gDNA.

The length of the CDR3 is 16 residues. The germline V and J ends were trimmed by 0 bases and 2 bases, with 9 bases remaining between them. Germline CDR1 and CDR2: SGHRS and YFSETQ. In the study's own analysis: Nucleated cell number was recorded as an estimate derived from reference gene primer amplification. Clones were read by immunoSEQ multiplex PCR, and TCRdb kept only the in-frame ones, dropping some. V, J and clone size were drawn from that table, and D and trimming were deduced from the DNA. This sample has tens of thousands of clones; approximately 80% occur once, and the top ten carry around 11%.

The sample comprised peripheral blood. This clonotype originated in a human donor in a cohort sampled during active COVID-19. V gene TRBV5-1 combines with J gene TRBJ1-6; possibly TRBD1 for D (6 bases). CDR3 sequence: CASSLAGDAYNSPLHF. Here the CDR3 DNA reads TGCGCCAGCAGCTTGGCAGGGGATGCCTATAATTCACCCCTCCACTTT.